Each of the 32 T cell receptor beta chains below was sequenced from the same sample in a study of T cell responses to AZD1222 COVID-19 vaccine. Some clones are missing from TCRdb's copy, which holds only in-frame ones; the method was immunoSEQ multiplex PCR. The sample lists 80,000 or so clones, 80% to 90% occurring once. The material was peripheral blood, obtained on day 0 of AZD1222 vaccination. The receptor source for this set is an adult in good health.

This clone was recorded once. The gene calls are TRBV7-9 and TRBJ2-5, with D unclear. Germline V gene sequence: CDR1 SEHNR, CDR2 FQNEAQ (reference sequence). The CDR3 sequence is 13 residues long. V was trimmed by 2 bases and J by 5 bases, leaving 9 bases between them. CDR3 coding DNA: TGTGCCAGCAGCTTAACCGATATGGAGACCCAGTACTTC. Translation gives CASSLTDMETQYF.

This chain connects TRBV20-1 to TRBJ1-6; D not resolved. V was pared by 2 bases and J by 12 bases, with 8 bases between. Germline assignment: CDR1 DFQATT and CDR2 SNEGSKA (reference sequence). CDR3 size: 11 residues. The CDR3: CSARQLGPLHF. The DNA of the CDR3 is TGCAGTGCTAGACAATTGGGACCCCTCCACTTT.

This clone was seen a handful of times. The chain uses TRBV19 and TRBJ2-7; 9 bases line up with TRBD1. CDR3 length: 14 amino acids. The V gene end was trimmed by 8 bases and the J gene end by 1 base; junction bases not matched to a gene: 6. Per the germline V gene, CDR1 is LNHDA and CDR2 is SQIVND (reference sequence). CDR3 sequence (DNA): TGTGCCAGTGGCCGGGACAGGGTTTCCTACGAGCAGTACTTC. It codes for CASGRDRVSYEQYF.

The CDR3 here is CASSYSPLSYTF. As DNA, the CDR3 is TGTGCCAGCAGTTACTCCCCCCTAAGCTACACCTTC. V and J are TRBV6-2 or TRBV6-3 and TRBJ1-2; D not resolved. V lost 0 bases and J lost 9, with 8 bases in between. Germline CDR1 and CDR2: MNHEY and SVGEGT. The CDR3 contains 12 residues.

J is TRBJ2-3 and V is TRBV7-6; maybe TRBD1 (5 bases). CDR3 size: 16 residues. Trimming took 1 base from V and 1 from J, leaving 12 bases between them. Germline assignment: CDR1 SGHVS and CDR2 FNYEAQ. The CDR3 region has the DNA TGTGCCAGCAGCTTAGTTATGGGGCAGGGCACAGATACGCAGTATTTT. Translated: CASSLVMGQGTDTQYF.

Concerning this clone itself: The identical CDR3 is also encoded by other nucleotide sequences in the sample. The V and J genes are TRBV30 and TRBJ1-2; D is possibly TRBD1 (5 bases). Trimming took 5 bases from V and 5 from J, leaving 6 bases between them. Germline-derived CDR1 and CDR2 are GTSNPN and SVGIG (reference sequence). The length of the CDR3 is 10 residues. The CDR3 region has the DNA TGTGCCTGGGGGGGGTATGGCTACACCTTC. It yields the protein CAWGGYGYTF.

This clone was found once. V is TRBV5-4 and J is TRBJ2-1; TRBD2 might be the D (5 bases). V dropped 2 bases and J dropped 6 bases, with 15 bases sitting between them. CDR3 size: 15 residues. Germline lookup yields CDR1 SGHNT and CDR2 YYREEE (reference sequence). The CDR3 coding sequence is TGTGCCAGCAGCTTAAGGACTTCCAAAAGCAATGAGCAGTTCTTC. Translating gives CASSLRTSKSNEQFF.

The V call is TRBV5-6, the J call TRBJ1-1; D gene ambiguous. Germline loops: CDR1 SGHDT, CDR2 YYEEEE. Trimming took 1 base from V and 4 from J, leaving 11 bases between them. This CDR3 has 14 residues. DNA of the CDR3: TGTGCCAGCAGCTTGTATGGGGAACCCACTGAAGCTTTCTTT. Its protein is CASSLYGEPTEAFF.

The chain combines TRBV2 with TRBJ1-2; D is unresolved. The V gene lost 2 bases and the J gene lost 4 bases, with 17 bases spanning the gap. This CDR3 is 16 amino acids long. Germline V gene lookup returns CDR1 SNHLY and CDR2 FYNNEI. For the CDR3, the DNA is TGTGCCAGCAGTGAACGTCGTGGTCCCCGCTCCTATGGCTACACCTTC. This encodes CASSERRGPRSYGYTF.

This chain joins TRBV15 and TRBJ1-3, with no clear D. V was clipped by 2 bases and J by 2 bases, with 10 bases between them. CDR1 is LNHNV, CDR2 YYDKDF, per germline (reference sequence). The CDR3 length is 15 residues. The CDR3 nucleotides are TGTGCCACCAGCAGAAGAATCGATCCTGGAAACACCATATATTTT. Translating gives CATSRRIDPGNTIYF.

In this sample, this clone turned up once. This chain connects TRBV6-5 to TRBJ2-1; 11 bases are a match to TRBD1. CDR1 and CDR2 from the germline V gene are MNHEY and SVGAGI. Losses at the gene ends were 8 bases for V and 8 bases for J; bases not matched to a gene: 8. The CDR3 contains 14 residues. The CDR3 DNA sequence: TGTGCCAGCTTCAGGACAGGGGGCTGGGATGAGCAGTTCTTC. Translation gives CASFRTGGWDEQFF.

Only one count was recorded for this clone. The V and J genes are TRBV6-5 and TRBJ2-5, with D maybe TRBD2 (6 bases). The CDR3 contains 14 residues. V was cut by 1 base and J by 4 bases, with 10 bases left in between. CDR1 MNHEY and CDR2 SVGAGI come from the germline V gene. The chain's CDR3 is CASSYWGLRETQYF. The CDR3 nucleotides read TGTGCCAGCAGTTACTGGGGACTCAGAGAGACCCAGTACTTC.

This clone has more than one count but fewer than ten. The V call is TRBV5-1, the J call TRBJ1-2, with 8 bases that match TRBD1. Trimming at V came to 0 bases and at J to 8 bases, leaving 6 bases not matched to a gene. Germline values: CDR1 SGHRS, CDR2 YFSETQ. This CDR3 is built from 14 residues. The CDR3 protein is CASSLGGTGDGYTF. In DNA, the CDR3 is TGCGCCAGCAGCTTGGGCGGGACAGGAGACGGCTACACCTTC.

CDR3 nucleotide sequence: TGTGCCAGCAGCTTAGCGTGGTCCGGGATCGCCGGGGAGCTGTTTTTT. Protein product: CASSLAWSGIAGELFF. The V gene is TRBV7-9, the J gene TRBJ2-2, with D perhaps TRBD2 (5 bases). This CDR3 region has 16 residues. The germline CDR1 and CDR2 sequences are SEHNR and FQNEAQ (reference sequence). Trimming took 0 bases from V and 6 from J, leaving 14 bases between them.

The genes are TRBV4-3 and TRBJ1-5; the match to TRBD1 covers 8 bases. CDR3 length: 16 residues. V lost 5 bases, J lost 1 base, and 7 bases stayed unmatched. The V gene's germline CDR1 is LGHNA and CDR2 YSLEER. The DNA of the CDR3 is TGCGCCAGCAGCGCCGGCCGGGACAGGAGCAATCAGCCCCAGCATTTT. Translation: CASSAGRDRSNQPQHF.

The chain is built from TRBV4-3 and TRBJ2-7, with 9 bases that match TRBD1. The trim removed 0 bases at V and 8 bases at J, leaving 17 bases unmatched. Germline CDR1 and CDR2: LGHNA and YSLEER. The CDR3 length is 18 residues. The CDR3 nucleotides read TGCGCCAGCAGCCAAGACCCTGAGGGGACAGGGCGTAGACTCCAGCAGTACTTC. Amino acids: CASSQDPEGTGRRLQQYF.

The gene calls are TRBV19 and TRBJ1-2, with a weak D call TRBD1 (6 bases). The CDR3 totals 13 residues. V dropped 3 bases and J dropped 5 bases, with 10 bases sitting between them. The germline V gene encodes CDR1 LNHDA and CDR2 SQIVND (reference sequence). The CDR3 is CASSIGQSYGYTF. In DNA, the CDR3 is TGTGCCAGTAGTATCGGACAGTCTTATGGCTACACCTTC.

The chain links TRBV19 to TRBJ1-3; D gene unclear. The CDR3 is 15 residues long. Germline CDR1 and CDR2: LNHDA and SQIVND (reference sequence). Trimming stripped 5 bases from V and 2 bases from J, with 13 bases between. The CDR3 here is CASSQSSSPGNTIYF. The CDR3 DNA reads TGTGCCAGTAGTCAATCCTCATCTCCTGGAAACACCATATATTTT.

The table lists this clone with a few counts. The chain carries TRBV28 and TRBJ1-2; 7 bases map to TRBD1. CDR1 is MDHEN and CDR2 is SYDVKM in the germline V gene. The trim removed 11 bases at V and 5 bases at J, leaving 8 bases unmatched. The CDR3 sequence is 12 residues long. CDR3 nucleotide sequence: TGTGCCTTAAACAGGGGTGGGTATGGCTACACCTTC. It specifies CALNRGGYGYTF.

The gene calls are TRBV2 and TRBJ1-5, with D unresolved. Deletions cut 4 bases from V and 10 bases from J, with 8 bases between. Germline loops: CDR1 SNHLY, CDR2 FYNNEI. The CDR3 covers 11 residues. The CDR3 DNA is TGTGCCAGCAGTGTCAAAGGACCCCAGCATTTT. This gives the protein CASSVKGPQHF.

This sequence joins TRBV30 and TRBJ1-2; D is perhaps TRBD1 (5 bases). Trimming stripped 3 bases from V and 2 bases from J, with 10 bases between. Germline V gene sequence: CDR1 GTSNPN, CDR2 SVGIG (reference sequence). CDR3 length: 13 residues. The CDR3 here is CAWRRQMNYGYTF. The CDR3 region has the DNA TGTGCCTGGAGGCGACAGATGAACTATGGCTACACCTTC.

This CDR3 is CSVEDGVTEAFF. The CDR3 region has the DNA TGCAGCGTTGAAGACGGGGTCACTGAAGCTTTCTTT. V usage is TRBV29-1 and J usage is TRBJ1-1; D is uncertain. There are 12 residues in the CDR3. In germline, CDR1 is SQVTM, CDR2 ANQGSEA. V lost 0 bases and J 4 bases, leaving 6 bases between the germline ends.

The chain couples TRBV12-5 to TRBJ2-5; no reliable D call. CDR1 is LGHNT and CDR2 is FRNRAP in the germline V gene. The V end lost 6 bases, the J end lost 5 bases, and 7 bases lay between the germline ends. The CDR3 has 11 amino acids. The CDR3 loop reads CASGTSETQYF. The DNA of the CDR3 is TGTGCTAGTGGCACGAGCGAGACCCAGTACTTC.

The V call is TRBV7-9, the J call TRBJ2-7; weak D call: TRBD1 (6 bases). CDR1 and CDR2 (germline): SEHNR, FQNEAQ (reference sequence). Trimming took 5 bases from V and 6 from J, leaving 14 bases between them. This CDR3 is 13 amino acids long. The CDR3 here is CASSTMDRPEQYF. The CDR3 DNA reads as TGTGCCAGCAGCACAATGGACAGACCCGAGCAGTACTTC. The full variable domain, its missing parts supplied by reference TRBV7-9 and TRBJ2-7, is DTGVSQNPRHKITKRGQNVTFRCDPISEHNRLYWYRQTLGQGPEFLTYFQNEAQLEKSRLLSDRFSAERPKGSFSTLEIQRTEQGDSAMYLCASSTMDRPEQYFGPGTRLTVT.

This chain joins TRBV27 and TRBJ1-4, with unresolved D. The germline V gene has CDR1 MNHEY and CDR2 SMNVEV (reference sequence). This CDR3 is built from 14 residues. V gave up 5 bases and J gave up 7 bases, with 14 bases separating them. This chain's CDR3 is CASSPQLQIEKLFF. For the CDR3, the DNA is TGTGCCAGCAGTCCCCAACTACAGATTGAAAAACTGTTTTTT.

The count of this clone is one. This chain links TRBV5-4 with TRBJ2-3; 15 bases line up with TRBD2. Germline loops: CDR1 SGHNT, CDR2 YYREEE (reference sequence). This CDR3 is built from 16 residues. V trimming: 4 bases; J trimming: 4 bases; junction bases outside the gene matches: 4. CDR3 sequence reads: CASSRTSGGAPDTQYF. The DNA for the CDR3 is TGTGCCAGCAGCCGGACTAGCGGGGGGGCCCCAGATACGCAGTATTTT.

This sequence joins TRBV19 and TRBJ1-2; D is ambiguous. Germline V gene lookup returns CDR1 LNHDA and CDR2 SQIVND (reference sequence). V lost 8 bases and J lost 7, with 20 bases in between. This CDR3 contains 14 residues. CDR3 nucleotides: TGTGCCAGTGGCCTGGCTGGGGTGGTAGCTGGCTACACCTTC. This sequence encodes CASGLAGVVAGYTF. Based on the CDR3 plus reference TRBV19 and TRBJ1-2, the full variable domain is DGGITQSPKYLFRKEGQNVTLSCEQNLNHDAMYWYRQDPGQGLRLIYYSQIVNDFQKGDIAEGYSVSREKKESFPLTVTSAQKNPTAFYLCASGLAGVVAGYTFGSGTRLTVV.

The V gene is TRBV28, the J gene TRBJ1-1, with TRBD1 matching over 9 bases. CDR1 is MDHEN, CDR2 SYDVKM, per germline. Germline trimming cut 9 bases from V and 1 base from J; bases unmatched to any gene: 9. The CDR3 consists of 15 residues. This chain's CDR3 is CASLIPGQGNTEAFF. The CDR3 DNA is TGTGCCAGTCTAATACCGGGACAGGGGAACACTGAAGCTTTCTTT.

This clone showed up just once. The V gene is TRBV11-2, the J gene TRBJ2-4; the D gene could be TRBD1 or TRBD2 (5 bases each). CDR3 size: 15 residues. V lost 6 bases, J lost 7 bases, and 19 bases lay in between. CDR1 is SGHAT and CDR2 is FQNNGV in the germline V gene. CDR3 sequence reads: CASSPRHGTANIQYF. CDR3 nucleotide sequence: TGTGCCAGCAGTCCTAGGCATGGGACCGCGAACATTCAGTACTTC.

The chain couples TRBV14 to TRBJ2-7; D is uncertain. Trimming removed 0 bases from V and 2 bases from J, with 11 bases in between. The CDR3 runs to 15 residues. CDR1 and CDR2 from the germline V gene are SGHDN and FVKESK. CDR3 protein: CASSQDEALPYEQYF. CDR3 nucleotide sequence: TGTGCCAGCAGCCAAGATGAGGCGCTGCCCTACGAGCAGTACTTC.

The chain uses TRBV7-9 and TRBJ1-1; D remains ambiguous. This CDR3 spans 13 amino acids. From germline, CDR1 is SEHNR and CDR2 FQNEAQ (reference sequence). V was clipped by 3 bases and J by 3 bases, with 8 bases between them. In nucleotides, the CDR3 is TGTGCCAGCAGCTTGTTGGGCCACACTGAAGCTTTCTTT. Translating gives CASSLLGHTEAFF.

The V gene is TRBV24-1, the J gene TRBJ2-1; TRBD2 agrees at 12 bases. The germline V gene has CDR1 KGHDR and CDR2 SFDVKD. There are 15 residues in the CDR3. V gave up 6 bases and J gave up 7 bases; unmatched junction bases: 6. The CDR3 nucleotides read TGTGCCACCAGTCCCCGACTAGCGGGGGCGAATGAGCAGTTCTTC. Translation: CATSPRLAGANEQFF.